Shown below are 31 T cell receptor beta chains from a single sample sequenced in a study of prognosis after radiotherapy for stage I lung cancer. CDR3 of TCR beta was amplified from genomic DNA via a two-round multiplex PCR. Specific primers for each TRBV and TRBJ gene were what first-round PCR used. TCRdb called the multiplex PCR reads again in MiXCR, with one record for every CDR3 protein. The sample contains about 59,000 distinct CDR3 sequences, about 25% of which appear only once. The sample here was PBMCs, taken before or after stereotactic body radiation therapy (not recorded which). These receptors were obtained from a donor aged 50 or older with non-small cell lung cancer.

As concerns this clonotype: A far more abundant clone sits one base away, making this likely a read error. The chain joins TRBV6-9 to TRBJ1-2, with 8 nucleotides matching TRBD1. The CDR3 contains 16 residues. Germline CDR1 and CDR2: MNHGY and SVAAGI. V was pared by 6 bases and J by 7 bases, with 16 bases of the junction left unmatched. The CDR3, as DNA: TGTGCCAGCAGAATGGGACAGGCAGGGGTCGGGAGTGGCTACACCTTC. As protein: CASRMGQAGVGSGYTF.

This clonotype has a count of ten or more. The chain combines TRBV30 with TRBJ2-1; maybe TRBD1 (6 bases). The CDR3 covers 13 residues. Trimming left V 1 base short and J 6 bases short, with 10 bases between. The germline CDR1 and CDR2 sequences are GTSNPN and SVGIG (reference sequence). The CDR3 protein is CAWSGTVSNEQFF. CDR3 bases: TGTGCCTGGAGTGGGACAGTCTCCAATGAGCAGTTCTTC.

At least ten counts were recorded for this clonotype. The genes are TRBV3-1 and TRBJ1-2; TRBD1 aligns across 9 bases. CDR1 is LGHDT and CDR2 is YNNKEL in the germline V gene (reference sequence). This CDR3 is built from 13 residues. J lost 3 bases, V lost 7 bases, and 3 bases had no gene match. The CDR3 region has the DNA TGTGCCAGCACCGACAGGGGGGACTATGGCTACACCTTC. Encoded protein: CASTDRGDYGYTF.

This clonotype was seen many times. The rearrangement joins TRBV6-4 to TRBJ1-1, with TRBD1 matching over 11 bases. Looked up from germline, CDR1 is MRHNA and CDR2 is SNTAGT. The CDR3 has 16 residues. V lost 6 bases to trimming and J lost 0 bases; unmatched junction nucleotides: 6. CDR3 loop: CASRSGQGALNTEAFF. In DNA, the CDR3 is TGTGCCAGCAGATCTGGACAGGGGGCCTTGAACACTGAAGCTTTCTTT.

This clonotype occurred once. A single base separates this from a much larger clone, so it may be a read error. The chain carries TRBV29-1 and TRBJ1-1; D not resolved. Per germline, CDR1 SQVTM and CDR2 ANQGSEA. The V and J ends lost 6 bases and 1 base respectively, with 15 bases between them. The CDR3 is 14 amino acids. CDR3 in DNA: TGCAGCGTGTTTGTTCAGTCAGCGAACACTGAAGCTTTCTTT. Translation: CSVFVQSANTEAFF. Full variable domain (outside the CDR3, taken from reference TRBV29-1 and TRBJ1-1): SAVISQKPSRDICQRGTSLTIQCQVDSQVTMMFWYRQQPGQSLTLIATANQGSEATYESGFVIDKFPISRPNLTFSTLTVSNMSPEDSSIYLCSVFVQSANTEAFFGQGTRLTVV.

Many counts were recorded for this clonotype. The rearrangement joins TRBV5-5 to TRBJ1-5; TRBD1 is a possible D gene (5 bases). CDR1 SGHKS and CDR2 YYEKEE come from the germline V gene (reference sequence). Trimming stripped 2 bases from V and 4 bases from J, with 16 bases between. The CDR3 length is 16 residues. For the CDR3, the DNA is TGTGCCAGCAGCTTATTCGGGGCCTTGGAGAATCAGCCCCAGCATTTT. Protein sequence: CASSLFGALENQPQHF.

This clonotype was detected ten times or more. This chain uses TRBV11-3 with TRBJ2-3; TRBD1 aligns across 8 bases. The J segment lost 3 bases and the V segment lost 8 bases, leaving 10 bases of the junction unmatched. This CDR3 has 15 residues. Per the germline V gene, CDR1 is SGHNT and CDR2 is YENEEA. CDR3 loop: CASAPGGGKTDTQYF. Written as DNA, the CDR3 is TGTGCCAGCGCCCCAGGGGGCGGGAAGACAGATACGCAGTATTTT.

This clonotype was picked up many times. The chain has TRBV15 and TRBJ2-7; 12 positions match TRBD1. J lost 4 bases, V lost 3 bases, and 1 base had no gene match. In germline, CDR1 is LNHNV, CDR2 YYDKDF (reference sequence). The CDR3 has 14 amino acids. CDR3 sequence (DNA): TGTGCCACCAGCAGGGGACAGGGGGCGTACGAGCAGTACTTC. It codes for CATSRGQGAYEQYF.

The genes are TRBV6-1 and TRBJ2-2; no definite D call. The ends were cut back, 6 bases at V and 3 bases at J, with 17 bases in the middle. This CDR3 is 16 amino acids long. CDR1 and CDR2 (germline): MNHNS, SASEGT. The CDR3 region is CASSESGSSDTGELFF. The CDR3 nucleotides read TGTGCCAGCAGCGAATCGGGCTCCTCGGACACCGGGGAGCTGTTTTTT.

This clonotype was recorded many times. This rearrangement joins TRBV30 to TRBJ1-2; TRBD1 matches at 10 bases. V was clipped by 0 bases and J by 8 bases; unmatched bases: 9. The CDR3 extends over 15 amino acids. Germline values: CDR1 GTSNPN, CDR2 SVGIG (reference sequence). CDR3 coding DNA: TGTGCCTGGAGTGTCGGGACAGGGGTGGGTCGGGGCTACACCTTC. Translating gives CAWSVGTGVGRGYTF.

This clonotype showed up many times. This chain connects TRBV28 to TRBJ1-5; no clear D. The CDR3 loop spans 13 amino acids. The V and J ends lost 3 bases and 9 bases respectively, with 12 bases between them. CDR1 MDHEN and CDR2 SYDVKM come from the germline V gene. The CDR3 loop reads CASSFKAFTPQHF. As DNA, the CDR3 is TGTGCCAGCAGTTTTAAGGCCTTCACGCCCCAGCATTTT.

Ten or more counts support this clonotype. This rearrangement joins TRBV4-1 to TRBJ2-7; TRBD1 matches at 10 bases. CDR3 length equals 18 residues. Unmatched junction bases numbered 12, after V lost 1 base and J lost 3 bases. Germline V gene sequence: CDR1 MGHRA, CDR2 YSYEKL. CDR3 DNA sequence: TGCGCCAGCAGCCAAGGTCCAATCTCGGGACAGGGGAACTACGAGCAGTACTTC. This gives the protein CASSQGPISGQGNYEQYF.

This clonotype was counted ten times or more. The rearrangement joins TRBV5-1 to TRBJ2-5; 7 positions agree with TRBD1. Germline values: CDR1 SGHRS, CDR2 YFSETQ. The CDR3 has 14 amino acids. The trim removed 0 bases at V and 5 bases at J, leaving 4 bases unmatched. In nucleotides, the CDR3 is TGCGCCAGCAGCTTGGGGTCAGGGGGTGAGACCCAGTACTTC. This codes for CASSLGSGGETQYF. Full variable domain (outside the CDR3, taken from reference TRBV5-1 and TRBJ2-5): KAGVTQTPRYLIKTRGQQVTLSCSPISGHRSVSWYQQTPGQGLQFLFEYFSETQRNKGNFPGRFSGRQFSNSRSEMNVSTLELGDSALYLCASSLGSGGETQYFGPGTRLLVL.

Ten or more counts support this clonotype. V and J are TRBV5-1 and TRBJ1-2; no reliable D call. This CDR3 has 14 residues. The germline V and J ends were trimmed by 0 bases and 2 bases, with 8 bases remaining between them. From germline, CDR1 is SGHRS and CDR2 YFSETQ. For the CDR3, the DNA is TGCGCCAGCAGCTTGGGCCAGTCGAACTATGGCTACACCTTC. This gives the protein CASSLGQSNYGYTF.

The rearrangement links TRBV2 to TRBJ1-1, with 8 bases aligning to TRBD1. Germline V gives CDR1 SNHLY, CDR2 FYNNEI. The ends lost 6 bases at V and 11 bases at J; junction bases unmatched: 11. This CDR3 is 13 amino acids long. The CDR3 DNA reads TGTGCCAGCAGAGACGACCAGGGGGCGCGGGCTTTCTTT. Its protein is CASRDDQGARAFF.

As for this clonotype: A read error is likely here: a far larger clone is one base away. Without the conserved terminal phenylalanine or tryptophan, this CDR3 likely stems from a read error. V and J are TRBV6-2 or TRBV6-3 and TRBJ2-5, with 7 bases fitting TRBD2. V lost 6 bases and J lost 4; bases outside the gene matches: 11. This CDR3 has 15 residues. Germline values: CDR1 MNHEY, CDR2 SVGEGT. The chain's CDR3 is CASSLVGGGGETQYL. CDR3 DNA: TGTGCCAGCAGCCTGGTTGGCGGGGGTGGAGAGACCCAGTACTTA.

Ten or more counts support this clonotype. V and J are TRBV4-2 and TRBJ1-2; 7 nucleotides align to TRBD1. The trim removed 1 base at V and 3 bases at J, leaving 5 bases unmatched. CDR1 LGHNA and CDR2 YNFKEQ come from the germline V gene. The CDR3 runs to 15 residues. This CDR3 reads CASSQARGLDYGYTF. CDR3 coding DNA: TGTGCCAGCAGCCAAGCAAGGGGGCTAGACTATGGCTACACCTTC.

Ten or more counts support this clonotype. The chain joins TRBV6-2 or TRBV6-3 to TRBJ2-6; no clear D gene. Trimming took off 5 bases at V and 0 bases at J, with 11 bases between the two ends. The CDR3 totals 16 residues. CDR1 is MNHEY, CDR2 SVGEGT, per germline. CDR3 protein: CASSRRVSSGANVLTF. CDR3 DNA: TGTGCCAGCAGTAGAAGAGTGAGCTCTGGGGCCAACGTCCTGACTTTC.

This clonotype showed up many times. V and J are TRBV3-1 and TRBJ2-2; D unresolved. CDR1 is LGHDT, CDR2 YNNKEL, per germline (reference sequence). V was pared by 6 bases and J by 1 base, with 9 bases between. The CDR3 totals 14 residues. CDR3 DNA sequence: TGTGCCAGCAGTCCAGGTGGGAACACCGGGGAGCTGTTTTTT. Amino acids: CASSPGGNTGELFF. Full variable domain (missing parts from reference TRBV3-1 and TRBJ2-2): DTAVSQTPKYLVTQMGNDKSIKCEQNLGHDTMYWYKQDSKKFLKIMFSYNNKELIINETVPNRFSPKSPDKAHLNLHINSLELGDSAVYFCASSPGGNTGELFFGEGSRLTVL.

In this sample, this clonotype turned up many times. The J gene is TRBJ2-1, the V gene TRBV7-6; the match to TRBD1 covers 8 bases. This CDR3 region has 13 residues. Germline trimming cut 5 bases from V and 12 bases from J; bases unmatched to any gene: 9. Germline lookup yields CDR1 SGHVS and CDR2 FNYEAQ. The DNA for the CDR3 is TGTGCCAGCAGCCCTCGACAGGGGACCTTGCAGTTCTTC. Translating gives CASSPRQGTLQFF.

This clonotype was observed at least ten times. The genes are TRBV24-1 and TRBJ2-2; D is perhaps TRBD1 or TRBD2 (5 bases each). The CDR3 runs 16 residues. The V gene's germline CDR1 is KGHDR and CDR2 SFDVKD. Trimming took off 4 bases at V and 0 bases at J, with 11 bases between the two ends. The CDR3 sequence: CATSETGTANTGELFF. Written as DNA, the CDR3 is TGTGCCACCAGTGAAACCGGGACGGCGAACACCGGGGAGCTGTTTTTT.

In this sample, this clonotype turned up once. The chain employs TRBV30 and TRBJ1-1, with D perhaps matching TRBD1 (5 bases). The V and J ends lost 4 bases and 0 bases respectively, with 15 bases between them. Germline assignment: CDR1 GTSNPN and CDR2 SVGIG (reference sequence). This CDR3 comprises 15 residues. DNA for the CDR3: TGTGCCTGGAATAGGGGAACATTGATGAACACTGAAGCTTTCTTT. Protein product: CAWNRGTLMNTEAFF.

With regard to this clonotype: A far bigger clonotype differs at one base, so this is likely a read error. Here the CDR3 DNA reads TGTGCCAGCAGTCGAGGGGGCAATCAGCCCCAGCATTTT. The encoded protein is CASSRGGNQPQHF. The V gene is TRBV6-1, the J gene TRBJ1-5, with a tentative D call TRBD1 (5 bases). The CDR3 consists of 13 residues. Deletions cut 5 bases from V and 2 bases from J, with 7 bases between. Germline loops: CDR1 MNHNS, CDR2 SASEGT.

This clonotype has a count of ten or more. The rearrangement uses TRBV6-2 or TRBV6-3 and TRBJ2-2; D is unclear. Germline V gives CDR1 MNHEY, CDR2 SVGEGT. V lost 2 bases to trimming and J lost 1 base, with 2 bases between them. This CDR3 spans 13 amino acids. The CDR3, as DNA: TGTGCCAGCAGTTACGAGAACACCGGGGAGCTGTTTTTT. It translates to CASSYENTGELFF.

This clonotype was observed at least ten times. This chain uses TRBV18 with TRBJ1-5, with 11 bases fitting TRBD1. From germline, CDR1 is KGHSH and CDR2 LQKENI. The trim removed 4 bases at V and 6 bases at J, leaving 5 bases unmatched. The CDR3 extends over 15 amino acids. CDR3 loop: CASSLGQGAGQPQHF. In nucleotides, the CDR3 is TGTGCCAGCTCACTCGGACAGGGGGCAGGTCAGCCCCAGCATTTT.

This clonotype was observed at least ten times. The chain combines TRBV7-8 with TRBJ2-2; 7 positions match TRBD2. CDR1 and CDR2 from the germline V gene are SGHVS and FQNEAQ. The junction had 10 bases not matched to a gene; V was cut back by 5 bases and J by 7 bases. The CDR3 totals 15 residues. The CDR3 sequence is CASSIRTGGIGELFF. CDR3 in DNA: TGTGCCAGCAGCATACGGACGGGGGGTATCGGGGAGCTGTTTTTT.

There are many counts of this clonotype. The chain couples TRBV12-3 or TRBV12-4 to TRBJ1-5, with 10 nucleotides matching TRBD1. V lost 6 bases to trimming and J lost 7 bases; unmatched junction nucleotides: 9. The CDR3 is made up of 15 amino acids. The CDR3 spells CASSLGTGERQPQHF. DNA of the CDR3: TGTGCCAGCAGCCTAGGGACAGGGGAAAGGCAGCCCCAGCATTTT.

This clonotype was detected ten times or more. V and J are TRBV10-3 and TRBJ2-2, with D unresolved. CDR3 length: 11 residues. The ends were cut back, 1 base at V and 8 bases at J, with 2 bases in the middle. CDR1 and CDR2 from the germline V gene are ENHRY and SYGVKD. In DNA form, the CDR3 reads TGTGCCATCAGTGAGTTTGGGGAGCTGTTTTTT. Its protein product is CAISEFGELFF.

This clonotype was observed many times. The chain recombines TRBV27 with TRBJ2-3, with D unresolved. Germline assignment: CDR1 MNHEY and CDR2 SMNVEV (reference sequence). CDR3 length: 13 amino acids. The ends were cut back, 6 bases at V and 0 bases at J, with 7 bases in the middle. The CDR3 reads CASRFISTDTQYF. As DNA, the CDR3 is TGTGCCAGCAGATTTATTAGCACAGATACGCAGTATTTT.

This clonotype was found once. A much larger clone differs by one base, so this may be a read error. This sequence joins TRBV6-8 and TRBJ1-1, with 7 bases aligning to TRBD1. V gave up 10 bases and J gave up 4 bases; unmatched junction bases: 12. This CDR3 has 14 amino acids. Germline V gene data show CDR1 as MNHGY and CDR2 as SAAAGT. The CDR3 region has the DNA TGTGCCATCACCCAATTGGCAGGGGGCACTGAAGCTTTCTTT. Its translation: CAITQLAGGTEAFF.

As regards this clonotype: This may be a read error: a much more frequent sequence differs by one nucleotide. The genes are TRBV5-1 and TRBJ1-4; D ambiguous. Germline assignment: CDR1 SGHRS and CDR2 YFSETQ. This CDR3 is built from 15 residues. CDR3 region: CSSSLGNVTNEKLFF. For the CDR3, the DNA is TGCTCCAGCAGCTTGGGAAACGTGACTAATGAAAAACTGTTTTTT.